These 14 T cell receptor beta chains were all obtained from the same sample, sequenced in a study of blood T cell repertoires in COVID-19. Sequenced by immunoSEQ multiplex PCR; TCRdb stores in-frame clones only, minus some. The sample holds approximately 140,000 clones, about nine tenths seen once. The sample taken for sequencing was peripheral blood. These receptors were taken from a human donor in a cohort sampled during active COVID-19.

V usage is TRBV7-9 and J usage is TRBJ2-2; TRBD2 is a possible D gene (6 bases). This CDR3 region has 13 residues. Germline V gene sequence: CDR1 SEHNR, CDR2 FQNEAQ (reference sequence). V was shortened by 4 bases and J by 5 bases, with 8 bases between the two germline ends. DNA for the CDR3: TGTGCCAGCAGCTGGAGGGGAACCGGGGAGCTGTTTTTT. It is translated as CASSWRGTGELFF. Full variable domain (outside the CDR3, taken from reference TRBV7-9 and TRBJ2-2): DTGVSQNPRHKITKRGQNVTFRCDPISEHNRLYWYRQTLGQGPEFLTYFQNEAQLEKSRLLSDRFSAERPKGSFSTLEIQRTEQGDSAMYLCASSWRGTGELFFGEGSRLTVL.

This clone is labeled medium-sized. V usage is TRBV3-1 (or the pseudogene TRBV3-2) and J usage is TRBJ2-7, with D perhaps TRBD1 (6 bases). The CDR3 is made up of 16 amino acids. V lost 3 bases to trimming and J lost 0 bases, with 15 bases between them. CDR1 is LGHDT and CDR2 is YNNKEL in the germline V gene (reference sequence). DNA of the CDR3: TGTGCCAGCAGCCAGAGGGGGACAAGGAGCTCCTACGAGCAGTACTTC. Translation: CASSQRGTRSSYEQYF.

This chain connects TRBV30 to TRBJ2-1; 10 bases are a match to TRBD2. Germline V gene lookup returns CDR1 GTSNPN and CDR2 SVGIG (reference sequence). After removal of 2 bases from V and 3 bases from J, the junction contained 4 bases not matched to a gene. This CDR3 spans 15 amino acids. Here the CDR3 DNA reads TGTGCCTGGAGTTCCGCTAGCGGGGGCTACAATGAGCAGTTCTTC. This codes for CAWSSASGGYNEQFF.

J is TRBJ2-1 and V is TRBV6-6; 11 bases fit TRBD2. This CDR3 spans 15 amino acids. V shed 5 bases, J shed 4 bases, and the junction held 4 bases outside the gene matches. Germline V CDR1 and CDR2: MNHNY, SVGAGI (reference sequence). CDR3 sequence reads: CASSKTSGTYNEQFF. CDR3 bases: TGTGCCAGCAGTAAGACTAGCGGGACTTACAATGAGCAGTTCTTC.

The chain recombines TRBV7-2 with TRBJ1-3; D gene ambiguous. CDR3 length: 16 amino acids. CDR1 SGHTA and CDR2 FQGNSA come from the germline V gene. With 0 bases removed from V and 1 base from J, the gap between germline ends came to 10 bases. For the CDR3, the DNA is TGTGCCAGCAGCTTAGCTGGCAGGCATTCTGGAAACACCATATATTTT. Protein product: CASSLAGRHSGNTIYF.

This clone was seen only a few times. This chain joins TRBV21-1 and TRBJ2-7; the table's TRBD2 call for D was not verified on the DNA. TRBV21-1 represents a pseudogene. The CDR3 runs 10 residues. In nucleotides, the CDR3 is TGTGCCAGCTTGGAGTACGAGCAGTACTTC. As protein: CASLEYEQYF.

V usage is TRBV11-3 and J usage is TRBJ2-1, with 9 bases matching TRBD2. Germline assignment: CDR1 SGHNT and CDR2 YENEEA. V lost 4 bases and J lost 7; bases outside the gene matches: 5. The CDR3 is 14 amino acids. CDR3 coding DNA: TGTGCCAGCAGCTCGGCGGGAGGGGGTAATGAGCAGTTCTTC. This translates into CASSSAGGGNEQFF. Combining the CDR3 with reference TRBV11-3 and TRBJ2-1 gives the whole variable domain EAGVVQSPRYKIIEKKQPVAFWCNPISGHNTLYWYLQNLGQGPELLIRYENEEAVDDSQLPKDRFSAERLKGVDSTLKIQPAELGDSAVYLCASSSAGGGNEQFFGPGTRLTVL.

The chain joins TRBV5-1 to TRBJ2-7; D unresolved. In germline, CDR1 is SGHRS, CDR2 YFSETQ. The CDR3 extends over 14 amino acids. The V and J ends lost 0 bases and 1 base respectively, with 8 bases between them. The CDR3 loop is CASSLDSMSYEQYF. Here the CDR3 DNA reads TGCGCCAGCAGCTTGGACTCGATGTCCTACGAGCAGTACTTC.

The gene calls are TRBV6-2 or TRBV6-3 and TRBJ2-1, with D unresolved. V was cut by 1 base and J by 4 bases, with 5 bases left in between. The CDR3 is 13 residues long. The germline CDR1 and CDR2 sequences are MNHEY and SVGEGT. In DNA, the CDR3 is TGTGCCAGCAGTTACTTGACTTACAATGAGCAGTTCTTC. As protein: CASSYLTYNEQFF.

Here the CDR3 DNA reads TGTGCCAGCAAATCGGCCTCCAGGGGGATGAACACTGAAGCTTTCTTT. It codes for CASKSASRGMNTEAFF. The rearrangement uses TRBV19 and TRBJ1-1; 7 nucleotides agree with TRBD1. There are 16 residues in the CDR3. V lost 9 bases to trimming and J lost 0 bases; unmatched junction nucleotides: 13. Germline values: CDR1 LNHDA, CDR2 SQIVND (reference sequence). The full variable domain, in which reference TRBV19 and TRBJ1-1 provide the parts outside the CDR3, is DGGITQSPKYLFRKEGQNVTLSCEQNLNHDAMYWYRQDPGQGLRLIYYSQIVNDFQKGDIAEGYSVSREKKESFPLTVTSAQKNPTAFYLCASKSASRGMNTEAFFGQGTRLTVV.

The chain uses TRBV19 and TRBJ2-1, with 8 nucleotides matching TRBD2. V shed 5 bases and J 7 bases; nucleotides not matched to a gene: 7. Germline V gives CDR1 LNHDA, CDR2 SQIVND (reference sequence). This CDR3 has 14 residues. Written as DNA, the CDR3 is TGTGCCAGTAGTTGGACCGGGACTAGAAATGAGCAGTTCTTC. Translation gives CASSWTGTRNEQFF.

This chain links TRBV5-1 with TRBJ2-3, with a tentative D call TRBD2 (5 bases). The V end was cut by 5 bases, the J end by 3 bases, with 16 bases between. This CDR3 spans 15 amino acids. Germline V lookup: CDR1 SGHRS, CDR2 YFSETQ. The CDR3 coding sequence is TGCGCCAGCAGGACCGCGGGCCAGGCGACAGATACGCAGTATTTT. Translated: CASRTAGQATDTQYF.

The rearrangement joins TRBV24-1 to TRBJ2-2, with D uncertain. The CDR3 sequence is 13 residues long. V was clipped by 2 bases and J by 6 bases, with 6 bases between them. CDR1 KGHDR and CDR2 SFDVKD come from the germline V gene. The CDR3 DNA reads TGTGCCACCAGTGATTGGGCCGCCGGGGAGCTGTTTTTT. It is translated as CATSDWAAGELFF.

For this clone: At one end the junction does not follow the germline gene, possibly because of a read error. The V and J genes are TRBV6-2 or TRBV6-3 and TRBJ2-1; 7 positions agree with TRBD1. CDR1 and CDR2 (germline): MNHEY, SVGEGT. The CDR3 totals 16 residues. CDR3 region: CASSYSGQSQYSEQFF. CDR3 sequence (DNA): TGTGCCAGCAGTTACTCGGGACAGAGTCAATACAGTGAGCAGTTCTTC.